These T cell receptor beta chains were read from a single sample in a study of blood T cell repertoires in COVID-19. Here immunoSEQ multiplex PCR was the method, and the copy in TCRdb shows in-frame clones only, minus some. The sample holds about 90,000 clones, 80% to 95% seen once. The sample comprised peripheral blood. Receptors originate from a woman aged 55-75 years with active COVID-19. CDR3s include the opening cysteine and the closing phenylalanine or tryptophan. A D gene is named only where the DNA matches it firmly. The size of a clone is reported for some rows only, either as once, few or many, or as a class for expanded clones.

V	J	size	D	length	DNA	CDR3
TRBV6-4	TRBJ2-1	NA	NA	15	TGTGCCAGCAGTGTGTGGAGTAGCTCCTACAATGAGCAGTTCTTC	CASSVWSSSYNEQFF
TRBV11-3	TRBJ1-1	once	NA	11	TGTGCCAGCGCCGGAGGTACTGAAGCTTTCTTT	CASAGGTEAFF
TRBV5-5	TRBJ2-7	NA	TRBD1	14	TGTGCCAGCAGCTTTGGACAGGGGGCCTCCGAGCAGTACTTC	CASSFGQGASEQYF
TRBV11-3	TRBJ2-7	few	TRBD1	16	TGTGCCAGCAGCCCCCTGGGGGGACAGGGGGTCTACGAGCAGTACTTC	CASSPLGGQGVYEQYF
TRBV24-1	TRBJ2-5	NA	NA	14	TGTGCCACCAGTGACGATACAGGGCAAGAGACCCAGTACTTC	CATSDDTGQETQYF
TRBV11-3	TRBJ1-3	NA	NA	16	TGTGCCAGCAGCTTAAAAGCCCGCGGCTCTGGAAACACCATATATTTT	CASSLKARGSGNTIYF
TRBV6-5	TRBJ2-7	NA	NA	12	TGTGCCAGCACTAGGACTGACTACGAGCAGTACTTC	CASTRTDYEQYF
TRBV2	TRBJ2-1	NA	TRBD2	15	TGTGCCAGCAGTGAATGGTCTAGCGGGAGCAATGAGCAGTTCTTC	CASSEWSSGSNEQFF
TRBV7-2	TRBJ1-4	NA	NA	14	TGTGCCAGCAGCAACTTTGCAACTAATGAAAAACTGTTTTTT	CASSNFATNEKLFF
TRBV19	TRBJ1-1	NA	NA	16	TGTGCCAGTACCACCAGAGGGGGGGTATGGGGCACTGAAGCTTTCTTT	CASTTRGGVWGTEAFF
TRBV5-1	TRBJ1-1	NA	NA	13	TGCGCCAGCAGCTTGCCACAGAGCACTGAAGCTTTCTTT	CASSLPQSTEAFF
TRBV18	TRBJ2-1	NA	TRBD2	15	TGTGCCAGCTCACCGTCTAGCGGGACCTACAATGAGCAGTTCTTC	CASSPSSGTYNEQFF
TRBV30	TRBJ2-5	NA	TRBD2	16	TGTGCCTGGAGTGTTAGGGCTAGCGGGAGGGCAGAGACCCAGTACTTC	CAWSVRASGRAETQYF
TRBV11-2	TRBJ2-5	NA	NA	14	TGTGCCAGCAGCTTAGCGAGGGGGGGAGAGACCCAGTACTTC	CASSLARGGETQYF
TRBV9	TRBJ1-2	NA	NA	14	TGTGCCAGCAGCGTCGATAACACAGGGAACGGCTACACCTTC	CASSVDNTGNGYTF
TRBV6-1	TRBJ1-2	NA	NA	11	TGTGCCAGCAGTGAAACCGGGGGCTACACCTTC	CASSETGGYTF
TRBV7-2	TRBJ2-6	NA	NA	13	TGTGCCAGCGGACTATCTGGGGCCAACGTCCTGACTTTC	CASGLSGANVLTF
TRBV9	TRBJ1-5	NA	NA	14	TGTGCCAGCAGCGGAGGGGGTGATAATCAGCCCCAGCATTTT	CASSGGGDNQPQHF
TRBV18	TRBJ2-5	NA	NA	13	TGTGCCAGCTCAGGGGCCAAGGGAGAGACCCAGTACTTC	CASSGAKGETQYF
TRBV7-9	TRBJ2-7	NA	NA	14	TGTGCCAGCAGCTCTCGCCAGAAGACCTACGAGCAGTACTTC	CASSSRQKTYEQYF
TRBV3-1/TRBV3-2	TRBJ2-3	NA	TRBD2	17	TGTGCCAGCAGCCACCGCCGGGGGCTAGCGGGAACAGATACGCAGTATTTT	CASSHRRGLAGTDTQYF
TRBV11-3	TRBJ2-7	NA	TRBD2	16	TGTGCCAGCAGCTTAGACCGACTAGCGGGAGGATACGAGCAGTACTTC	CASSLDRLAGGYEQYF
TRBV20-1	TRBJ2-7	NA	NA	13	TGCAGTGCTAGTGTTGCGAGAAAATTCGAGCAGTACTTC	CSASVARKFEQYF
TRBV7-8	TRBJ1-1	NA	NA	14	TGTGCCAGCAGCTTGGTACCGGGAGGCACTGAAGCTTTCTTT	CASSLVPGGTEAFF
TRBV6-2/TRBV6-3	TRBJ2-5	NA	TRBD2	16	TGTGCCAGCAGTTACTCGAATTGGCGGGGGGCAGAGACCCAGTACTTC	CASSYSNWRGAETQYF
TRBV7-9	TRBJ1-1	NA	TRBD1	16	TGTGCCAGCAGCTCCCGACGGACAGGGGCGAACACTGAAGCTTTCTTT	CASSSRRTGANTEAFF
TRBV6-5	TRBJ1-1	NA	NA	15	TGTGCCAGCAGTTCGGGGGGCGTTTTGAACACTGAAGCTTTCTTT	CASSSGGVLNTEAFF
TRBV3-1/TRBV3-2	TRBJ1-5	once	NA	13	TGTGCCAGCGCGGGGGGAATATCAGCAGCCCAGCATTTT	CASAGGISAAQHF
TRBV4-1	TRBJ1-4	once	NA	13	TGCGCCAGCAACGACGCTCGGGGGGAAAAACTGTTTTTT	CASNDARGEKLFF
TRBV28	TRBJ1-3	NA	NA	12	TGTGCCAGCAGTTCCCCGGGAAACACCATATATTTT	CASSSPGNTIYF
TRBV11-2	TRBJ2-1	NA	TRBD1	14	TGTGCCAGCCGCCTGGACAGGGGTTACAATGAGCAGTTCTTC	CASRLDRGYNEQFF
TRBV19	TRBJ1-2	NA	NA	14	TGTGCCAGTAGATCCGGACTATTAAGAGAGGGCTACACCTTC	CASRSGLLREGYTF
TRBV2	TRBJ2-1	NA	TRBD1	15	TGTGCCAGCAGGGAAGCCGGACAGGGTCTAAGGGAGCAGTTCTTC	CASREAGQGLREQFF
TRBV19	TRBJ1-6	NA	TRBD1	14	TGTGCCAGTACCACCGACAGGGGGAATTCACCCCTCCACTTT	CASTTDRGNSPLHF
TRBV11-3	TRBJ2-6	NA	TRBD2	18	TGTGCCAGCAGCTTAGAACCTAGCGGGAGCTCTGGGGCCAACGTCCTGACTTTC	CASSLEPSGSSGANVLTF
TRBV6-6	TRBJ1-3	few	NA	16	TGTGCCAGCAGCCCCTGGACAGTTAGCTCTGGAAACACCATATATTTT	CASSPWTVSSGNTIYF
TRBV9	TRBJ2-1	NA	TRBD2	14	TGTGCCAGCAGCCTACCCGGGACTAGCCAAGTGCAGTTCTTC	CASSLPGTSQVQFF
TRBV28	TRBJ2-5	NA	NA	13	TGTGCCAGCAGTTACCCAGGGTTAGAGACCCAGTACTTC	CASSYPGLETQYF
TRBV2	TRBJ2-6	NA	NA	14	TGTGCCAGCAGGGAGGGCTCTGGGGCCAACGTCCTGACTTTC	CASREGSGANVLTF
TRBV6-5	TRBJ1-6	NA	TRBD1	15	TGTGCCAGCAGTTCCCACAGGGGCTTGATTTCACCCCTCCACTTT	CASSSHRGLISPLHF
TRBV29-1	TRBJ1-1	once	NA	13	TGCAGCGTTTCAGGGAACCTGAACACTGAAGCTTTCTTT	CSVSGNLNTEAFF
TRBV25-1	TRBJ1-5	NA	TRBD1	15	TGTGCCAGCAGTGAATGGGGGACAGTCGGGGGGCCCCAGCATTTT	CASSEWGTVGGPQHF
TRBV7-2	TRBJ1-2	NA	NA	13	TGTGCCAGCAGCCCCGGGTCCTACCGGGGCTACACCTTC	CASSPGSYRGYTF
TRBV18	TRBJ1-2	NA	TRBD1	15	TGTGCCAGCTCACCAACAGGGACAGTCAACTATGGCTACACCTTC	CASSPTGTVNYGYTF
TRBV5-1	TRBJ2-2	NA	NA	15	TGCGCCAGCAGCGACGGACAGACGAACACCGGGGAGCTGTTTTTT	CASSDGQTNTGELFF
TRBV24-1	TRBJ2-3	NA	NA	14	TGTGCCACCAGTCCAGGGGTGGGCACAGATACGCAGTATTTT	CATSPGVGTDTQYF
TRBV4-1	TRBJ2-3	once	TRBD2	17	TGCGCCAGCAGCCAAGATGGGGTAGCGGGGGGAGTAGATACGCAGTATTTT	CASSQDGVAGGVDTQYF